The 10 T cell receptor beta chains reported below all come from one sample, sequenced in a study of blood T cell repertoires in COVID-19. Measured with immunoSEQ multiplex PCR; TCRdb has only the in-frame clones, and not every one. The repertoire holds 150,000 to 200,000 clones, with 86% as singletons. The sequenced sample consisted of peripheral blood. All receptors derive from a man aged 18 to 30 with acute or convalescent COVID-19.

The gene calls are TRBV7-6 and TRBJ1-4; TRBD1 agrees at 8 bases. Germline CDR1 is SGHVS and CDR2 is FNYEAQ. Unmatched junction bases numbered 4, after V lost 4 bases and J lost 6 bases. The CDR3 is 14 residues long. The CDR3: CASSSGQGYEKLFF. The CDR3 DNA reads as TGTGCCAGCAGCTCCGGACAGGGTTATGAAAAACTGTTTTTT.

The chain joins TRBV5-4 to TRBJ2-3; D possibly corresponds to TRBD2 (6 bases). V lost 2 bases, J lost 1 base, and 14 bases lay in between. Germline V gene data show CDR1 as SGHNT and CDR2 as YYREEE (reference sequence). The CDR3 loop spans 16 amino acids. The CDR3: CASSFSSLAGTDTQYF. CDR3 sequence (DNA): TGTGCCAGCAGCTTCTCCAGTTTAGCGGGCACAGATACGCAGTATTTT.

The gene calls are TRBV6-5 and TRBJ2-5; D gene ambiguous. The CDR3 is 11 residues long. Looked up from germline, CDR1 is MNHEY and CDR2 is SVGAGI. V was clipped by 5 bases and J by 4 bases, with 5 bases between them. The CDR3 loop reads CASSHGETQYF. In nucleotides, the CDR3 is TGTGCCAGCAGTCACGGAGAGACCCAGTACTTC.

This chain links TRBV27 with TRBJ2-2; perhaps TRBD1 as D (5 bases). Trimming took off 8 bases at V and 3 bases at J, with 19 bases between the two ends. CDR3 length equals 16 residues. Germline values: CDR1 MNHEY, CDR2 SMNVEV (reference sequence). CDR3 residues: CASAPWTPADTGELFF. Written as DNA, the CDR3 is TGTGCCAGCGCTCCGTGGACACCGGCGGACACCGGGGAGCTGTTTTTT.

J is TRBJ2-5 and V is TRBV5-1; 9 positions match TRBD1. The CDR3 is made up of 14 amino acids. Germline CDR1 is SGHRS and CDR2 is YFSETQ. J lost 5 bases, V lost 4 bases, and 6 bases had no gene match. CDR3 region: CASSREDRGETQYF. The CDR3 DNA reads TGCGCCAGCAGCCGGGAGGACAGGGGTGAGACCCAGTACTTC.

The chain uses TRBV19 and TRBJ1-1; D perhaps matches TRBD1 (5 bases). Germline-derived CDR1 and CDR2 are LNHDA and SQIVND (reference sequence). The germline V and J ends were trimmed by 0 bases and 5 bases, with 10 bases remaining between them. The CDR3 covers 14 residues. The CDR3 here is CASSIEDRRTEAFF. The CDR3 DNA reads TGTGCCAGTAGTATAGAAGACAGAAGAACTGAAGCTTTCTTT.

This chain links TRBV6-1 with TRBJ1-4; 12 bases are shared with TRBD1. Germline V gene data show CDR1 as MNHNS and CDR2 as SASEGT. The CDR3 sequence is 17 residues long. V was pared by 2 bases and J by 6 bases, with 7 bases of the junction left unmatched. CDR3 sequence reads: CASSETGQGAQYEKLFF. The CDR3 DNA reads as TGTGCCAGCAGTGAAACGGGACAGGGGGCGCAATATGAAAAACTGTTTTTT.

This sequence joins TRBV2 and TRBJ1-2, with TRBD1 as a possible D gene (5 bases). Germline assignment: CDR1 SNHLY and CDR2 FYNNEI. The ends were cut back, 5 bases at V and 4 bases at J, with 17 bases in the middle. The CDR3 consists of 15 residues. The CDR3 sequence is CASSRKGDFGYGYTF. For the CDR3, the DNA is TGTGCCAGCAGTAGAAAAGGGGATTTTGGCTATGGCTACACCTTC. Drawing the rest from reference TRBV2 and TRBJ1-2, the complete variable domain is EPEVTQTPSHQVTQMGQEVILRCVPISNHLYFYWYRQILGQKVEFLVSFYNNEISEKSEIFDDQFSVERPDGSNFTLKIRSTKLEDSAMYFCASSRKGDFGYGYTFGSGTRLTVV.

The chain employs TRBV6-2 or TRBV6-3 and TRBJ2-3, with TRBD2 as a possible D gene (5 bases). Trimming removed 6 bases at V and 2 bases at J, with 15 bases between. Per the germline V gene, CDR1 is MNHEY and CDR2 is SVGEGT. The CDR3 has 15 residues. In DNA, the CDR3 is TGTGCCAGCAGCCGGACTGGATTTCCCACAGATACGCAGTATTTT. This translates into CASSRTGFPTDTQYF.

The chain is built from TRBV18 and TRBJ2-7; 8 positions agree with TRBD2. Germline CDR1 is KGHSH and CDR2 is LQKENI. This CDR3 is built from 17 residues. J gave up 7 bases and V 0 bases, and 14 bases lay outside the gene matches. Written as DNA, the CDR3 is TGTGCCAGCTCACCACCGTTAAGCGGGGGTACGAGACAGGAGCAGTACTTC. Protein sequence: CASSPPLSGGTRQEQYF. Variable domain in full (rest from reference TRBV18 and TRBJ2-7): NAGVMQNPRHLVRRRGQEARLRCSPMKGHSHVYWYRQLPEEGLKFMVYLQKENIIDESGMPKERFSAEFPKEGPSILRIQQVVRGDSAAYFCASSPPLSGGTRQEQYFGPGTRLTVT.